The sequence of this T cell receptor beta chain was determined in a study of response to subunit inactivated influenza vaccine. Using its own MiXCR run on the RT-PCR reads, TCRdb lists one record per CDR3 protein. The sample yields more than 550,000 distinct CDR3 sequences, approximately 12% seen once. Findings and limits, study-wide: With each seasonal influenza vaccination, the authors suggested, few new T cells are recruited.

CDR1 and CDR2 (germline): KGHSH, LQKENI. V shed 3 bases, J shed 13 bases, and the junction held 6 bases outside the gene matches. The CDR3 spans 13 residues. A few counts support this clonotype. Antigen specificity is unknown. The specimen was PBMCs from blood, collected on the day of vaccination. This receptor was taken from a middle-aged man who received an inactivated influenza vaccine. The chain employs TRBV18 and TRBJ2-1; 10 bases fit TRBD1. This CDR3 reads CASSPWDRGLQFF. In DNA form, the CDR3 reads TGTGCCAGCTCACCGTGGGACAGGGGACTCCAGTTCTTC.